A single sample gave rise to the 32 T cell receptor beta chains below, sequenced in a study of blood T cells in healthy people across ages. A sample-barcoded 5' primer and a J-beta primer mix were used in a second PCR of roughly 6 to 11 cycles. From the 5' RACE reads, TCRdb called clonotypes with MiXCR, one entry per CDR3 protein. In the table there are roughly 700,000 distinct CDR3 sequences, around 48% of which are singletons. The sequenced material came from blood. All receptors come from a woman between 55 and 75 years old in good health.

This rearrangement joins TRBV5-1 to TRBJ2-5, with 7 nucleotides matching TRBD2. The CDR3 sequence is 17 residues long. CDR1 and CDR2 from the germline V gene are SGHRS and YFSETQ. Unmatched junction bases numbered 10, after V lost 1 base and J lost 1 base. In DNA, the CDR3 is TGCGCCAGCAGCTTGTACGGGAGGCCCAGACTCCAAGAGACCCAGTACTTC. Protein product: CASSLYGRPRLQETQYF. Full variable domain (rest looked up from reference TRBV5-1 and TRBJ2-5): KAGVTQTPRYLIKTRGQQVTLSCSPISGHRSVSWYQQTPGQGLQFLFEYFSETQRNKGNFPGRFSGRQFSNSRSEMNVSTLELGDSALYLCASSLYGRPRLQETQYFGPGTRLLVL.

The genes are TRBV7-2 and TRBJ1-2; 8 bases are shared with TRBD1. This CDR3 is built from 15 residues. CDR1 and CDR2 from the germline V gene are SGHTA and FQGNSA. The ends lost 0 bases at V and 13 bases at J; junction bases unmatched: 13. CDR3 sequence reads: CASSLATRAGGNLTF. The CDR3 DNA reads TGTGCCAGCAGCTTAGCAACCCGGGCAGGGGGCAACCTCACCTTC.

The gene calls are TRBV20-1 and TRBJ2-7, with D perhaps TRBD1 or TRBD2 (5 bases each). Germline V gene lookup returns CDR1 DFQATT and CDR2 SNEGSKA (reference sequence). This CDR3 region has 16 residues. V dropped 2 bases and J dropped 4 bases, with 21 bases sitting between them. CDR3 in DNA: TGCAGTGCTAGAAACCGGGAAGAAGGGGCGGGTTACGAGCAGTACTTC. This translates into CSARNREEGAGYEQYF.

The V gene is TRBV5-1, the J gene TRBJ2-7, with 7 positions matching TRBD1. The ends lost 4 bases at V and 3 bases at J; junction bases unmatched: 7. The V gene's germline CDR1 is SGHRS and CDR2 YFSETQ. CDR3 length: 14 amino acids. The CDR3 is CASSQGGTNYEQYF. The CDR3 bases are TGCGCCAGCAGCCAAGGGGGCACGAACTACGAGCAGTACTTC.

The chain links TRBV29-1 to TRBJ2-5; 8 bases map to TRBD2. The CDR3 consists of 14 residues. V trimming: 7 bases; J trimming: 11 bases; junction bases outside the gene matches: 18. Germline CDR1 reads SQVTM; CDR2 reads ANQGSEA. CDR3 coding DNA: TGCAGCGCCCAGCGGGAGTTTTGGGACAATGAGCAGTACTTC. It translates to CSAQREFWDNEQYF.

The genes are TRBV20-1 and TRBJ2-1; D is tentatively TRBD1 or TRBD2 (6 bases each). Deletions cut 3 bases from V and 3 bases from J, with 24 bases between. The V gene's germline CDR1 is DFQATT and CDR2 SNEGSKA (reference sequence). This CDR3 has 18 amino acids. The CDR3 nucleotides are TGCAGTGCTAGCGCTACCGGGGGCAAACGGAGCCGCTACAATGAGCAGTTCTTC. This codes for CSASATGGKRSRYNEQFF.

The CDR3 here is CAIPTDSGPDTQYF. Here the CDR3 DNA reads TGTGCCATCCCGACGGACTCGGGGCCAGATACGCAGTATTTT. The chain uses TRBV12-3 or TRBV12-4 and TRBJ2-3; D may match TRBD1 or TRBD2 (5 bases each). The V and J ends lost 10 bases and 4 bases respectively, with 18 bases between them. CDR3 length equals 14 residues.

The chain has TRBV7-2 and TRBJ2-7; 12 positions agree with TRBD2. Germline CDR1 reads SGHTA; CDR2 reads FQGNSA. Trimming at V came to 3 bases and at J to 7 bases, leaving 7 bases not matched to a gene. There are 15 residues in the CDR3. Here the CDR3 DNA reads TGTGCCAGCAGCTTTCCTAGCGGGAGGGACAATGAGCAGTACTTC. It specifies CASSFPSGRDNEQYF. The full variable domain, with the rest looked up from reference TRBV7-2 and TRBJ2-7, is GAGVSQSPSNKVTEKGKDVELRCDPISGHTALYWYRQSLGQGLEFLIYFQGNSAPDKSGLPSDRFSAERTGGSVSTLTIQRTQQEDSAVYLCASSFPSGRDNEQYFGPGTRLTVT.

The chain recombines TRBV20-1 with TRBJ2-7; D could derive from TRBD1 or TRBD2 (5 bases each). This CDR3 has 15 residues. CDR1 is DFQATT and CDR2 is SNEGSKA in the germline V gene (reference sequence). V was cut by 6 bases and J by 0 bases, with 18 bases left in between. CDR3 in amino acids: CSAKGPADYSYEQYF. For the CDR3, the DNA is TGCAGTGCCAAGGGGCCAGCGGATTACTCCTACGAGCAGTACTTC.

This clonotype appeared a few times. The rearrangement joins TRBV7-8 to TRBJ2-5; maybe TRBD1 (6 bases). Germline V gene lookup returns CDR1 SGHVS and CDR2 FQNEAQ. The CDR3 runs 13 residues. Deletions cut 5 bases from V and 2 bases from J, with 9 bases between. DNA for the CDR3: TGTGCCAGCAGCGACGACAGGCAAGAGACCCAGTACTTC. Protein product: CASSDDRQETQYF.

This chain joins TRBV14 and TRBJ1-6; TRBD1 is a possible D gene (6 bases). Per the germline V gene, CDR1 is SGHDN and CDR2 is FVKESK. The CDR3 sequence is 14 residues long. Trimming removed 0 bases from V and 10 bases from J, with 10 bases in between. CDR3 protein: CASSQETGSSPLHF. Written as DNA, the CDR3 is TGTGCCAGCAGCCAAGAAACAGGGTCATCACCCCTCCACTTT.

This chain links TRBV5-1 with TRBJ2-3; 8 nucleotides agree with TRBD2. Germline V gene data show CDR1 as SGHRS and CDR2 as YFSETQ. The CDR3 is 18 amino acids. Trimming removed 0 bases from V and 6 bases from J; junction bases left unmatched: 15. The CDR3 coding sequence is TGCGCCAGCAGCTTGGCCGGGAGGGTGCTAGCGGCACGGGATACGCAGTATTTT. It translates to CASSLAGRVLAARDTQYF.

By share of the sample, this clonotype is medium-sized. The CDR3 spells CSVGIRGPGELFF. The CDR3 nucleotides are TGCAGCGTGGGAATTAGAGGACCCGGGGAGCTGTTTTTT. The rearrangement uses TRBV29-1 and TRBJ2-2; no firm D call. The CDR3 spans 13 residues. Deletions cut 6 bases from V and 6 bases from J, with 14 bases between. The germline CDR1 and CDR2 sequences are SQVTM and ANQGSEA.

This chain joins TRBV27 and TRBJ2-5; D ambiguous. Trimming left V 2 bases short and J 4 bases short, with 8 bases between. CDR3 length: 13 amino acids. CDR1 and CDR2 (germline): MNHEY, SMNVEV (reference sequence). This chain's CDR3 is CASSLILGETQYF. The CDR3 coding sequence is TGTGCCAGCAGTTTAATTTTGGGAGAGACCCAGTACTTC.

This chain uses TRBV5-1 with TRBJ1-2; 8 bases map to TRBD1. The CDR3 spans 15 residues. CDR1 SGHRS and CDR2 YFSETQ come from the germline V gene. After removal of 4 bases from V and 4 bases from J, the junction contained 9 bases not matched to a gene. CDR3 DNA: TGCGCCAGCAGCCTGGGACAGGAAAAACTCTATGGCTACACCTTC. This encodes CASSLGQEKLYGYTF. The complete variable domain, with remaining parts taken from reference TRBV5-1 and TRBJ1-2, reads KAGVTQTPRYLIKTRGQQVTLSCSPISGHRSVSWYQQTPGQGLQFLFEYFSETQRNKGNFPGRFSGRQFSNSRSEMNVSTLELGDSALYLCASSLGQEKLYGYTFGSGTRLTVV.

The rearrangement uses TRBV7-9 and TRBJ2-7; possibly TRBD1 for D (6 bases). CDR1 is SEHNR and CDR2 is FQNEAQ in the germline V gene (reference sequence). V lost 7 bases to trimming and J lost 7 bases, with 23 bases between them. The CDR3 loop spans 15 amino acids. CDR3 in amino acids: CASNRPGQAYNEQYF. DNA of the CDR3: TGTGCCAGCAACCGTCCGGGACAAGCCTACAATGAGCAGTACTTC.

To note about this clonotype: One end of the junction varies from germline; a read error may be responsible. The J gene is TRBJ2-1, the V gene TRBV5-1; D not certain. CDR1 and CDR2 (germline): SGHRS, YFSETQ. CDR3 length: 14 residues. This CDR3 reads CASSSTGSYNEQFF. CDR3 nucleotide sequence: TGTGCCAGCAGTTCTACCGGCTCCTACAATGAGCAGTTCTTC. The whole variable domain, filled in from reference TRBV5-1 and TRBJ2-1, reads KAGVTQTPRYLIKTRGQQVTLSCSPISGHRSVSWYQQTPGQGLQFLFEYFSETQRNKGNFPGRFSGRQFSNSRSEMNVSTLELGDSALYLCASSSTGSYNEQFFGPGTRLTVL.

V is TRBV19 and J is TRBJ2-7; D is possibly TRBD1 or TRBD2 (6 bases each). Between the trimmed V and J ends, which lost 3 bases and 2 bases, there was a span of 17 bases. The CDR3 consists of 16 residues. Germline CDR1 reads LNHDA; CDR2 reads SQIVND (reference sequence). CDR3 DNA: TGTGCCAGTAGTATCCCCGGGCAGGGGAGGCCCTACGAGCAGTACTTC. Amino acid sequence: CASSIPGQGRPYEQYF. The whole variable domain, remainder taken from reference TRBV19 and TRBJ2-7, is DGGITQSPKYLFRKEGQNVTLSCEQNLNHDAMYWYRQDPGQGLRLIYYSQIVNDFQKGDIAEGYSVSREKKESFPLTVTSAQKNPTAFYLCASSIPGQGRPYEQYFGPGTRLTVT.

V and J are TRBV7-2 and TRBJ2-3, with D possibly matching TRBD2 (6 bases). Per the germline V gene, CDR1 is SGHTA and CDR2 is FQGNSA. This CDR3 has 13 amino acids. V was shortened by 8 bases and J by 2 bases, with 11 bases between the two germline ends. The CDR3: CASSSVYTDTQYF. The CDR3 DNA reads TGTGCCAGCTCTAGCGTATACACAGATACGCAGTATTTT.

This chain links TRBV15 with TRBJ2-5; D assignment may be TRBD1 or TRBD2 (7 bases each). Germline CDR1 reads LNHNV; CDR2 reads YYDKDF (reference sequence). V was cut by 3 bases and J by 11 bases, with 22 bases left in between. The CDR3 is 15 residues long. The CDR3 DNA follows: TGTGCCACCAGCAGGGGGGGAGGGGGCTACAATGAGCAGTACTTC. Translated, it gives CATSRGGGGYNEQYF.

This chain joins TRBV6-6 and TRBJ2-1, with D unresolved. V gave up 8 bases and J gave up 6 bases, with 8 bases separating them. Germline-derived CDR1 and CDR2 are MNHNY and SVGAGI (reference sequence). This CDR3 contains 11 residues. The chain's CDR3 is CASASANEQFF. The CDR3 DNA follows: TGTGCCAGCGCCAGTGCCAATGAGCAGTTCTTC.

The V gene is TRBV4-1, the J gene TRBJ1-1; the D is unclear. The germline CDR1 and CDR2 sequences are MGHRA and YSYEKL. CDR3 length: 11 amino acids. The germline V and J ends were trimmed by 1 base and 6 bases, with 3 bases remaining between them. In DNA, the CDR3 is TGCGCCAGCAGCCAAGCTGCTGAAGCTTTCTTT. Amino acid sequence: CASSQAAEAFF.

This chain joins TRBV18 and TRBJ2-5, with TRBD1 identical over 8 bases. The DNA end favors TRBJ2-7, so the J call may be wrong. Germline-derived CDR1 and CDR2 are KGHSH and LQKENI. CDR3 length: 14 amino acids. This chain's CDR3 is CASSEAAGGGEQYF. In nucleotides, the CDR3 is TGTGCCAGCTCAGAAGCAGCAGGGGGCGGCGAGCAGTACTTC.

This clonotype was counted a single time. DNA for the CDR3: TGTGCCATCAGTGAACTCGGACAGGTCTATGGCTACACCTTC. It translates to CAISELGQVYGYTF. V is TRBV10-3 and J is TRBJ1-2; the match to TRBD1 covers 7 bases. Germline V lookup: CDR1 ENHRY, CDR2 SYGVKD. Unmatched junction bases numbered 5, after V lost 3 bases and J lost 4 bases. This CDR3 contains 14 residues.

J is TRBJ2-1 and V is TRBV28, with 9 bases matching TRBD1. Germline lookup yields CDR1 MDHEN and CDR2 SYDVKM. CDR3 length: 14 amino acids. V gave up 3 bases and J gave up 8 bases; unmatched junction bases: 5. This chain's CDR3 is CASSLGTGYDEQFF. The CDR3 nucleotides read TGTGCCAGCAGTTTGGGGACAGGGTACGATGAGCAGTTCTTC.

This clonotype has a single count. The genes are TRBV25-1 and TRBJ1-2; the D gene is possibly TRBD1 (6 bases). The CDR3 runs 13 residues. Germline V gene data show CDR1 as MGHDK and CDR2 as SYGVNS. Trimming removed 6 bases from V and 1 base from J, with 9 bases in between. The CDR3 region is CASRDSLNYGYTF. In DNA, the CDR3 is TGTGCCAGCAGGGACAGTCTTAACTATGGCTACACCTTC.

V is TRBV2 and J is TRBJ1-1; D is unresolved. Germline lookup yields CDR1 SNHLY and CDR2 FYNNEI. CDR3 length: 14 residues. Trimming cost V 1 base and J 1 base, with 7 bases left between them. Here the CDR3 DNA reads TGTGCCAGCAGTGAAGATTCAGGGAACACTGAAGCTTTCTTT. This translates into CASSEDSGNTEAFF. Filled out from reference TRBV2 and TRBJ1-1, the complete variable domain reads EPEVTQTPSHQVTQMGQEVILRCVPISNHLYFYWYRQILGQKVEFLVSFYNNEISEKSEIFDDQFSVERPDGSNFTLKIRSTKLEDSAMYFCASSEDSGNTEAFFGQGTRLTVV.

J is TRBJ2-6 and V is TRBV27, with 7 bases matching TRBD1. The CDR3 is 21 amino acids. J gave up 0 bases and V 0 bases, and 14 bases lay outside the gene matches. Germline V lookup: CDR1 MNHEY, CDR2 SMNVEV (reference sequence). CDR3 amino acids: CASSLSRAPGQASSGANVLTF. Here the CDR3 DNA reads TGTGCCAGCAGTTTATCTCGGGCCCCAGGACAGGCTAGCTCTGGGGCCAACGTCCTGACTTTC.

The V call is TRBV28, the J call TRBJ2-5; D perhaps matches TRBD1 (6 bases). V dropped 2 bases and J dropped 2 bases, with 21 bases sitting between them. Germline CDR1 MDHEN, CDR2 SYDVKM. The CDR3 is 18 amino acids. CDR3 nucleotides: TGTGCCAGCAGTTTACCCCGCTTGGGCAGGGGATATCAAGAGACCCAGTACTTC. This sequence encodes CASSLPRLGRGYQETQYF.

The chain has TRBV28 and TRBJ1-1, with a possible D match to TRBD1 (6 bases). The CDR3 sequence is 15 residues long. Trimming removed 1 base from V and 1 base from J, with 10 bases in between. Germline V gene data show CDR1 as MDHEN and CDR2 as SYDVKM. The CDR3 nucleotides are TGTGCCAGCAGTTTATTTCAGACAGGGAACACTGAAGCTTTCTTT. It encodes CASSLFQTGNTEAFF. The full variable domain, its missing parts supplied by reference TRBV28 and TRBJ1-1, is DVKVTQSSRYLVKRTGEKVFLECVQDMDHENMFWYRQDPGLGLRLIYFSYDVKMKEKGDIPEGYSVSREKKERFSLILESASTNQTSMYLCASSLFQTGNTEAFFGQGTRLTVV.

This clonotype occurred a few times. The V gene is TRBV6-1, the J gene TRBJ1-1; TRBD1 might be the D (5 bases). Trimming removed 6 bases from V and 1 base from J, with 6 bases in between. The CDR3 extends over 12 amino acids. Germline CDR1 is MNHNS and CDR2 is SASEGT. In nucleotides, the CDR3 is TGTGCCAGCAGCACAGGGAACACTGAAGCTTTCTTT. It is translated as CASSTGNTEAFF.

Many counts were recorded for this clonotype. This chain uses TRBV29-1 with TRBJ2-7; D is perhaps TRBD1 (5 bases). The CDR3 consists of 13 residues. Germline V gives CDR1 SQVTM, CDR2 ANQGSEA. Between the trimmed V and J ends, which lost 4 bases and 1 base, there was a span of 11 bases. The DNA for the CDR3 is TGCAGCGTTGGGAAGGGGCGATCCTACGAGCAGTACTTC. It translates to CSVGKGRSYEQYF.